The clone carrying this T cell receptor beta chain is medium-sized. This sample stems from a study of T-cell memory formation after mild COVID-19. V was trimmed by 3 bases and J by 2 bases, leaving 14 bases between them. The germline gives CDR1 SGHVS, CDR2 FQNEAQ. The CDR3 has 15 amino acids. Via MiXCR, TCRdb re-called the 5' RACE reads, giving one row per CDR3 protein. Of around 510,000 distinct CDR3 sequences in the sample, less than 25% were seen once. The material sequenced was PBMCs or a T cell subset sorted from them (not recorded which). This TCR derives from an adult woman who had mild COVID-19 (a few samples of this study predate the infection). Cell type and time point are not known. The chain recombines TRBV7-8 with TRBJ2-7; D might be TRBD2 (5 bases). The CDR3 loop is CASSFRHEGTYEQYF. The CDR3 nucleotides read TGTGCCAGCAGCTTTCGGCATGAGGGTACCTACGAGCAGTACTTC.